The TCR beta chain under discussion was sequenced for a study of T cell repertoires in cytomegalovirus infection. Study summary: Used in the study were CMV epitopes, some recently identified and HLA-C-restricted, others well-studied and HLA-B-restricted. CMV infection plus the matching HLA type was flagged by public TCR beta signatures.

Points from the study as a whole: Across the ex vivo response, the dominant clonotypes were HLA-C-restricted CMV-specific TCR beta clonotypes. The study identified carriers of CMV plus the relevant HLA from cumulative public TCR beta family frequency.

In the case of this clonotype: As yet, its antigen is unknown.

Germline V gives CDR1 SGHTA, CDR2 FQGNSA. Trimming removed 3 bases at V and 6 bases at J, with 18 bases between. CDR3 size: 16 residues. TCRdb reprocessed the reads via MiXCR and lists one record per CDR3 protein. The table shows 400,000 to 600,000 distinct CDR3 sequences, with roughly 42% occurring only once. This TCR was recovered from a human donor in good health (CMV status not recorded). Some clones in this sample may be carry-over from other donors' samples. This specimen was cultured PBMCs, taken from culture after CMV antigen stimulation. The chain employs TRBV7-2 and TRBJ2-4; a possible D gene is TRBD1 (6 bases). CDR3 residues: CASSFKVQGGGNIQYF. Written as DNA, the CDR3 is TGTGCCAGCAGCTTCAAGGTACAGGGTGGAGGAAACATTCAGTACTTC.